One T cell receptor beta chain is described in this entry. The V end was cut by 6 bases, the J end by 4 bases, with 9 bases between. This CDR3 contains 12 residues. Germline V lookup: CDR1 MDHEN, CDR2 SYDVKM. These data are taken from a study of OX40 agonist ivuxolimab in advanced cancers. Baseline, cycle 4 day 1, and cycle 7 day 1 were the blood sampling points. Some clones are missing from TCRdb's copy, which holds only in-frame ones; the method was immunoSEQ multiplex PCR. This table has 30,000 to 40,000 clones, about four fifths appearing once. The sample was CD4+ or CD8+ T cells sorted from blood, taken in a trial of the OX40 agonist ivuxolimab. V and J are TRBV28 and TRBJ1-2, with D unclear. The receptor's source is an adult with an advanced solid tumor such as melanoma, head and neck, liver or kidney cancer. The DNA for the CDR3 is TGTGCCAGCAGCGAAAAGGTCTATGGCTACACCTTC. Residues: CASSEKVYGYTF.